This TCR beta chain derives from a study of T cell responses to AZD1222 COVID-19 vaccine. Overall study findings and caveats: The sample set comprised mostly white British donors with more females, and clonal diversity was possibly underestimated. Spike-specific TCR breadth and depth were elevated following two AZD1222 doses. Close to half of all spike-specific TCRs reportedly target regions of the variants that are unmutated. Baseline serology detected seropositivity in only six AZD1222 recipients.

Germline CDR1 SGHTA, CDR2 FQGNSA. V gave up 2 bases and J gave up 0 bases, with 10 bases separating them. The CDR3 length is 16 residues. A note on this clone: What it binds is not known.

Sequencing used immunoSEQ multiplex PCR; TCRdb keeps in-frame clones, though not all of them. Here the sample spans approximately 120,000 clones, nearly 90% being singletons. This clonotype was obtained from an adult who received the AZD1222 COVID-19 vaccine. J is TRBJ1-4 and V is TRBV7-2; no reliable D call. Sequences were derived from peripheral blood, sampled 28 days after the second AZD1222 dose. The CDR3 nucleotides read TGTGCCAGCAGCTTATTTAGAGCCGCAACTAATGAAAAACTGTTTTTT. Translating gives CASSLFRAATNEKLFF.